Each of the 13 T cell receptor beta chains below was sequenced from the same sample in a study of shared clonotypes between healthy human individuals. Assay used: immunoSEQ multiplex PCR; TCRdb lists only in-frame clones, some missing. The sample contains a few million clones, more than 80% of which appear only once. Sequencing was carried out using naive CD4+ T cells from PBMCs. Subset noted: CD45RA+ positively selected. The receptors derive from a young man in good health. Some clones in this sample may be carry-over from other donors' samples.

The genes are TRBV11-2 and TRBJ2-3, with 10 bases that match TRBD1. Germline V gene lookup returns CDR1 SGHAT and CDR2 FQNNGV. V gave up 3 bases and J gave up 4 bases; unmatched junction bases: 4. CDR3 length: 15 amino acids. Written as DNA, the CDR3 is TGTGCCAGCAGCTTTGGGACAGGGGTGCCAGATACGCAGTATTTT. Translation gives CASSFGTGVPDTQYF. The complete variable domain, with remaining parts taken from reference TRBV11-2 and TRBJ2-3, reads EAGVAQSPRYKIIEKRQSVAFWCNPISGHATLYWYQQILGQGPKLLIQFQNNGVVDDSQLPKDRFSAERLKGVDSTLKIQPAKLEDSAVYLCASSFGTGVPDTQYFGPGTRLTVL.

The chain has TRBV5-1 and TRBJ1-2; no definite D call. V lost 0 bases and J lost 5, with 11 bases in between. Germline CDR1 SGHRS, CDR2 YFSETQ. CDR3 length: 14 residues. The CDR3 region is CASSLAAEGYGYTF. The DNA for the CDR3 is TGCGCCAGCAGCTTGGCCGCGGAGGGTTATGGCTACACCTTC. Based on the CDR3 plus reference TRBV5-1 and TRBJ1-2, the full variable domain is KAGVTQTPRYLIKTRGQQVTLSCSPISGHRSVSWYQQTPGQGLQFLFEYFSETQRNKGNFPGRFSGRQFSNSRSEMNVSTLELGDSALYLCASSLAAEGYGYTFGSGTRLTVV.

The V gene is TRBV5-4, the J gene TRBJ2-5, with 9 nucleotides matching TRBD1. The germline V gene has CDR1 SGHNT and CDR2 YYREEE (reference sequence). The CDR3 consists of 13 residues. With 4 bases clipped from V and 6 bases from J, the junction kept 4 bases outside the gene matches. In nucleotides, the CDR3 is TGTGCCAGCAGCCCGGACAGGGGAAAGACCCAGTACTTC. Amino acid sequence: CASSPDRGKTQYF.

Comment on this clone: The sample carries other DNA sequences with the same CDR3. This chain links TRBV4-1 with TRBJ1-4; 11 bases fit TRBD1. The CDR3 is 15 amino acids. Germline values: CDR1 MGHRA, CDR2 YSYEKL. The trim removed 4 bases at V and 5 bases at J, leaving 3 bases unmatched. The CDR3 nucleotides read TGCGCCAGCAGCCCCAGGGACAGGGGGAATGAAAAACTGTTTTTT. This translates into CASSPRDRGNEKLFF.

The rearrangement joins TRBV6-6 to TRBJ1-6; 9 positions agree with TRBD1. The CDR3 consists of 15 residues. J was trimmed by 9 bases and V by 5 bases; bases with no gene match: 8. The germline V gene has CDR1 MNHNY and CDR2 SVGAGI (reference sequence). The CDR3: CASSPGDRAGSPLHF. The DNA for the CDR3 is TGTGCCAGCAGTCCCGGGGACAGGGCTGGTTCACCCCTCCACTTT.

DNA of the CDR3: TGTGCCAGCAGCCAGGGGGGACCTAGCACAGATACGCAGTATTTT. Translated: CASSQGGPSTDTQYF. This sequence joins TRBV28 and TRBJ2-3, with D perhaps TRBD1 (7 bases). Trimming took 6 bases from V and 0 from J, leaving 13 bases between them. The CDR3 is 15 residues long. Germline CDR1 reads MDHEN; CDR2 reads SYDVKM.

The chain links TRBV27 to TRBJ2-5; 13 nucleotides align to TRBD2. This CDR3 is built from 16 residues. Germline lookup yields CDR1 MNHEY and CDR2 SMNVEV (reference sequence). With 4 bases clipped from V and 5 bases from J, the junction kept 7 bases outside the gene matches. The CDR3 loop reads CASSSGLAGWAETQYF. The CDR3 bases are TGTGCCAGCAGTTCGGGACTAGCGGGATGGGCGGAGACCCAGTACTTC.

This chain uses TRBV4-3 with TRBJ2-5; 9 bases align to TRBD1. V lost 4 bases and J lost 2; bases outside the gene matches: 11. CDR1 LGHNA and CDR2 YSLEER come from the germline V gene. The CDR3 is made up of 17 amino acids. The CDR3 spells CASSPRPDRGAQETQYF. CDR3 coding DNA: TGCGCCAGCAGCCCGCGGCCAGACAGGGGGGCTCAAGAGACCCAGTACTTC.

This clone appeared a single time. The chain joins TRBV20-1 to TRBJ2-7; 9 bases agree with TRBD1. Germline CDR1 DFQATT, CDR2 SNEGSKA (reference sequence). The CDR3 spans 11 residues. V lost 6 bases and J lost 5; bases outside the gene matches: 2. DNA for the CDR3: TGCAGTGCGGGGGACAGGGACGAGCAGTACTTC. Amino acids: CSAGDRDEQYF.

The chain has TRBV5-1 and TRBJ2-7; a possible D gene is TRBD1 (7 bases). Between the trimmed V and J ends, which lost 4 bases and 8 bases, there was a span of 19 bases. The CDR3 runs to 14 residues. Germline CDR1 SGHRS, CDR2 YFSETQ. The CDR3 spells CASSTRTGGSQQYF. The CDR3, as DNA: TGCGCCAGCAGCACCCGGACAGGAGGGAGCCAGCAGTACTTC.

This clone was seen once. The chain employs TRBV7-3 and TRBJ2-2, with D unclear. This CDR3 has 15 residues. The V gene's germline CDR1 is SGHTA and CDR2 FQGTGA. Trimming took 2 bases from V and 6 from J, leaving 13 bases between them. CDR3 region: CASSLHGGDSGELFF. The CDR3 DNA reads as TGTGCCAGCAGCTTACACGGCGGCGATTCCGGGGAGCTGTTTTTT. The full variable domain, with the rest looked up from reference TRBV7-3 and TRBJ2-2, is GAGVSQTPSNKVTEKGKYVELRCDPISGHTALYWYRQSLGQGPEFLIYFQGTGAADDSGLPNDRFFAVRPEGSVSTLKIQRTERGDSAVYLCASSLHGGDSGELFFGEGSRLTVL.

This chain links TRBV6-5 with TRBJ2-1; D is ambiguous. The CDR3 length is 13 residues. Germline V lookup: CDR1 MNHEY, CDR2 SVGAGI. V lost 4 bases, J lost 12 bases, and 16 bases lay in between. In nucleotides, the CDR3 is TGTGCCAGCAGTTTTTCTGGGCCTTCGAGGCAGTTCTTC. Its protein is CASSFSGPSRQFF.

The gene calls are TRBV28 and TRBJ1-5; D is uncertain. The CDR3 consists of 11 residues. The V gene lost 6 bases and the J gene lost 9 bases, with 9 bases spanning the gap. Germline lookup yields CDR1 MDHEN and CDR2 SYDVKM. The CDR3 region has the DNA TGTGCCAGCAGATTTAAGGGGCCCCAGCATTTT. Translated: CASRFKGPQHF.